This T cell receptor (beta chain) is drawn from a study of blood T cell repertoires in COVID-19. Study details: Spain, Italy and the United States supplied samples that represented acute and convalescent COVID-19. PBMCs, B-cell-depleted T cells, or T cells provided the cDNA or gDNA that made up the material.

CDR3 size: 19 residues. Original data processing: The authors estimated nucleated cell counts from reference gene primer amplification. The table came from immunoSEQ multiplex PCR; TCRdb's copy has only in-frame clones and leaves some out. That table gives V, J and clone size, and the DNA gave D and trimming. The table includes about 140,000 clones, about 83% detected once. This receptor was taken from a woman in her forties or fifties with active or convalescent COVID-19. The source material was peripheral blood. The chain is built from TRBV21-1 and TRBJ1-5. TRBV21-1 is a documented pseudogene. Here the CDR3 reads CASSKAQKDYRYSNQPQHF. In nucleotides, the CDR3 is TGTGCCAGCAGCAAAGCTCAAAAGGACTACAGGTATAGCAATCAGCCCCAGCATTTT.